These 12 T cell receptor beta chains came from one sample sequenced in a study of cytotoxic CD8 clonotypes in ibrutinib-treated CLL. The protocol was immunoSEQ multiplex PCR, while the TCRdb copy is restricted to in-frame clones and leaves out a portion. Of approximately 25,000 clones listed, roughly 70% are singletons. The material was PBMCs, obtained after 12 months of ibrutinib treatment. These receptors were taken from a human donor with chronic lymphocytic leukemia.

The rearrangement links TRBV27 to TRBJ1-2; 10 positions agree with TRBD1. Losses at the gene ends were 1 base for V and 7 bases for J; bases not matched to a gene: 3. This CDR3 spans 14 amino acids. Germline V gene sequence: CDR1 MNHEY, CDR2 SMNVEV (reference sequence). The CDR3, as DNA: TGTGCCAGCAGTTTATTGACAGGGGGCACTGGCTACACCTTC. It yields the protein CASSLLTGGTGYTF.

This clone was picked up a small number of times. V gene TRBV13 combines with J gene TRBJ1-5; the D gene is possibly TRBD1 (6 bases). CDR1 and CDR2 (germline): PRHDT, FYEKMQ (reference sequence). The CDR3 runs to 17 residues. Between the trimmed V and J ends, which lost 2 bases and 2 bases, there was a span of 16 bases. The DNA for the CDR3 is TGTGCCAGCAGCTTAAGGGGGTCGGGGGTAGGCAATCAGCCCCAGCATTTT. As protein: CASSLRGSGVGNQPQHF.

This chain joins TRBV10-2 and TRBJ2-5; no clear D gene. The CDR3 extends over 12 amino acids. The V end lost 6 bases, the J end lost 3 bases, and 8 bases lay between the germline ends. CDR1 is WSHSY, CDR2 SAAADI, per germline. The CDR3 reads CASSTHKETQYF. CDR3 bases: TGCGCCAGCAGCACGCACAAAGAGACCCAGTACTTC.

This sequence joins TRBV15 and TRBJ1-1; a weak D match, TRBD1 (5 bases). The CDR3 consists of 14 residues. With 8 bases removed from V and 1 base from J, the gap between germline ends came to 14 bases. CDR1 is LNHNV, CDR2 YYDKDF, per germline (reference sequence). The CDR3 reads CATGSGGENTEAFF. CDR3 bases: TGTGCCACCGGGAGCGGAGGGGAGAACACTGAAGCTTTCTTT.

The chain links TRBV6-5 to TRBJ2-7; D tentatively fits TRBD1 or TRBD2 (5 bases each). Per germline, CDR1 MNHEY and CDR2 SVGAGI. This CDR3 is 14 amino acids long. With 8 bases removed from V and 1 base from J, the gap between germline ends came to 15 bases. The CDR3 here is CASSPGTDSYEQYF. The CDR3 DNA follows: TGTGCCAGCTCGCCCGGGACGGATTCCTACGAGCAGTACTTC.

This chain links TRBV7-9 with TRBJ1-3, with 10 bases lining up with TRBD1. The germline V gene encodes CDR1 SEHNR and CDR2 FQNEAQ (reference sequence). The junction had 4 bases not matched to a gene; V was cut back by 3 bases and J by 2 bases. There are 16 residues in the CDR3. The CDR3 here is CASSFGTGVAGNTIYF. CDR3 nucleotides: TGTGCCAGCAGCTTTGGGACAGGGGTTGCTGGAAACACCATATATTTT.

This chain joins TRBV9 and TRBJ1-2, with TRBD1 as a possible D gene (6 bases). This CDR3 has 14 amino acids. Deletions cut 4 bases from V and 7 bases from J, with 17 bases between. The germline CDR1 and CDR2 sequences are SGDLS and YYNGEE. This chain's CDR3 is CASSFSDSSSGYTF. CDR3 in DNA: TGTGCCAGCAGCTTTTCGGACAGTTCTAGTGGCTACACCTTC.

CDR3 DNA: TGTGCCAGCAGCAGGGACAGGGGCTACGAGCAGTACTTC. Translating gives CASSRDRGYEQYF. The rearrangement uses TRBV5-6 and TRBJ2-7, with TRBD1 matching over 10 bases. Germline V lookup: CDR1 SGHDT, CDR2 YYEEEE. The CDR3 loop spans 13 amino acids. After removal of 4 bases from V and 3 bases from J, the junction contained 1 base not matched to a gene. The full variable domain, rest sourced from reference TRBV5-6 and TRBJ2-7, is DAGVTQSPTHLIKTRGQQVTLRCSPKSGHDTVSWYQQALGQGPQFIFQYYEEEERQRGNFPDRFSGHQFPNYSSELNVNALLLGDSALYLCASSRDRGYEQYFGPGTRLTVT.

CDR3 DNA sequence: TGTGCCAGCAGCGCTCACAGGGTAGGGGGGTACCAAGAGACCCAGTACTTC. Residues: CASSAHRVGGYQETQYF. The J gene is TRBJ2-5, the V gene TRBV9; D is tentatively TRBD1 or TRBD2 (6 bases each). V shed 3 bases and J shed 0 bases, with 18 bases lying between them. The CDR3 contains 17 residues. Germline V gives CDR1 SGDLS, CDR2 YYNGEE.

This clone came up a few times. The rearrangement joins TRBV19 to TRBJ2-7; 9 bases are a match to TRBD1. Trimming at V came to 6 bases and at J to 0 bases, leaving 0 bases not matched to a gene. The CDR3 spans 13 residues. Germline CDR1 LNHDA, CDR2 SQIVND (reference sequence). Written as DNA, the CDR3 is TGTGCCAGTAGGACAGGGGGCTCCTACGAGCAGTACTTC. It codes for CASRTGGSYEQYF.

The chain is built from TRBV18 and TRBJ1-2; 7 bases align to TRBD1. The germline V gene encodes CDR1 KGHSH and CDR2 LQKENI. CDR3 length equals 14 residues. V was pared by 6 bases and J by 8 bases, with 12 bases of the junction left unmatched. In DNA, the CDR3 is TGTGCCAGCTCCCGTACAGGGGTTGACGAGGGCTACACCTTC. It specifies CASSRTGVDEGYTF.

The table lists this clone with a count of one. The rearrangement uses TRBV19 and TRBJ2-1; tentative D call: TRBD1 (6 bases). Germline CDR1 LNHDA, CDR2 SQIVND (reference sequence). Trimming took off 6 bases at V and 9 bases at J, with 12 bases between the two ends. This CDR3 spans 12 amino acids. CDR3 amino acids: CASSQQGFEQFF. The CDR3, as DNA: TGTGCCAGTAGCCAGCAGGGGTTTGAGCAGTTCTTC.